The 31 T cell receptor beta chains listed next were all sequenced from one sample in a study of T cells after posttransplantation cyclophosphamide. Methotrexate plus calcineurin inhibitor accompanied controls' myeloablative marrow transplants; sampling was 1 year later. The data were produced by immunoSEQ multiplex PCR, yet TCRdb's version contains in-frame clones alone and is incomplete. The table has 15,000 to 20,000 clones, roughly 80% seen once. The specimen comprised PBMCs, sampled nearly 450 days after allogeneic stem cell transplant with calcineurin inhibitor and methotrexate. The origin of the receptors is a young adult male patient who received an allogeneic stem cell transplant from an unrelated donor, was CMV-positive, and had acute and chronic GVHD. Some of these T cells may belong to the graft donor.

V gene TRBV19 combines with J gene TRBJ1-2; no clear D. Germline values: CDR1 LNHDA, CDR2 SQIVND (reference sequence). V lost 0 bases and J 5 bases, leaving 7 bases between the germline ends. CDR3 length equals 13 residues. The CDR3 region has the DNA TGTGCCAGTAGTATAGAACGGTTGTATGGCTACACCTTC. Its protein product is CASSIERLYGYTF. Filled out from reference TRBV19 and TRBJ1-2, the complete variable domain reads DGGITQSPKYLFRKEGQNVTLSCEQNLNHDAMYWYRQDPGQGLRLIYYSQIVNDFQKGDIAEGYSVSREKKESFPLTVTSAQKNPTAFYLCASSIERLYGYTFGSGTRLTVV.

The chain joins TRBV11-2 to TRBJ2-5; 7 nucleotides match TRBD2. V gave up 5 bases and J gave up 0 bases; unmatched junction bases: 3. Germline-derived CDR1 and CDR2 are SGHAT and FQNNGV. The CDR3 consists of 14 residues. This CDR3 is CASSPSGDQETQYF. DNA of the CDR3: TGTGCCAGCAGCCCGAGCGGGGACCAAGAGACCCAGTACTTC. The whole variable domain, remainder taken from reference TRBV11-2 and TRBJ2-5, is EAGVAQSPRYKIIEKRQSVAFWCNPISGHATLYWYQQILGQGPKLLIQFQNNGVVDDSQLPKDRFSAERLKGVDSTLKIQPAKLEDSAVYLCASSPSGDQETQYFGPGTRLLVL.

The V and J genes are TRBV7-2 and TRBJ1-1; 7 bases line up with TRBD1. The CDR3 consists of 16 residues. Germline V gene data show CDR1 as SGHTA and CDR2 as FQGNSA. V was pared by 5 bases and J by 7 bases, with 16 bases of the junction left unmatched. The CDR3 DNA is TGTGCCAGCAGCCCTCCTCCCACAAGGGGGCCCATTGAAGCTTTCTTT. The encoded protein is CASSPPPTRGPIEAFF.

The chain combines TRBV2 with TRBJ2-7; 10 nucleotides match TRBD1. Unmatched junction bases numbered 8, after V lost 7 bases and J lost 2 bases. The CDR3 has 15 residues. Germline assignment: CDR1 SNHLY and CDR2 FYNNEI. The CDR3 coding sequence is TGTGCCAGCAATGCCGGGACAGGGGACCCCTACGAGCAGTACTTC. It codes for CASNAGTGDPYEQYF.

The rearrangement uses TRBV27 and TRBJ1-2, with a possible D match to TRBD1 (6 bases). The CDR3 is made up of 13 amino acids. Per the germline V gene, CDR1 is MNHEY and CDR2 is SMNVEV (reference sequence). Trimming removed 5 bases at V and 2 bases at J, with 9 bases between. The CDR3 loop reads CASSLQGNYGYTF. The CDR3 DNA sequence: TGTGCCAGCAGTCTACAGGGCAACTATGGCTACACCTTC.

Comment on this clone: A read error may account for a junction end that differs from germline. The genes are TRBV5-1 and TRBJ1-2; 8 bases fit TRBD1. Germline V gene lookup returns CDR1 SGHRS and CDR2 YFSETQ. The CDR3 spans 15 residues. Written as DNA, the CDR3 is TGTGCCAGCAGCTCCGGGACAGGATCCAACTATGGCTACACCTTC. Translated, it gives CASSSGTGSNYGYTF.

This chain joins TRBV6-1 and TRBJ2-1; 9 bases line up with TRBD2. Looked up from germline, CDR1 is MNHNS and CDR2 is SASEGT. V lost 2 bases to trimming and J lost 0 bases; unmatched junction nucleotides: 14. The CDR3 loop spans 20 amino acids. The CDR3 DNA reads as TGTGCCAGCAGTGAACGGTCCCAGCGGGAGGCCCCTAGCTCCTACAATGAGCAGTTCTTC. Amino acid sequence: CASSERSQREAPSSYNEQFF.

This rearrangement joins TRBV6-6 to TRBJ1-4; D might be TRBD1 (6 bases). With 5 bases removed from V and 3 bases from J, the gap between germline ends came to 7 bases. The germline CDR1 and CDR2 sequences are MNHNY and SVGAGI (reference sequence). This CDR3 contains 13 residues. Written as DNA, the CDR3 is TGTGCCAGCAGTCGGACAGCTAATGAAAAACTGTTTTTT. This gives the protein CASSRTANEKLFF.

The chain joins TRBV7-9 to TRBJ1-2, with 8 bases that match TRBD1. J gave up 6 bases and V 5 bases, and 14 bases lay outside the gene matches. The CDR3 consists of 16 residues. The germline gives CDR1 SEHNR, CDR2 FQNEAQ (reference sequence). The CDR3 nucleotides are TGTGCCAGCAGCGGGGGGTGGGACAGGAGGCTGGATGGCTACACCTTC. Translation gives CASSGGWDRRLDGYTF.

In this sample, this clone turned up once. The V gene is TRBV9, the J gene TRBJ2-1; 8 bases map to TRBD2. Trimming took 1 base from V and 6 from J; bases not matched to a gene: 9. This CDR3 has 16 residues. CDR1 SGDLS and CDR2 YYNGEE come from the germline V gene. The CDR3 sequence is CASSVPAGAFANEQFF. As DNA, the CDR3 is TGTGCCAGCAGCGTACCAGCGGGGGCCTTCGCCAATGAGCAGTTCTTC.

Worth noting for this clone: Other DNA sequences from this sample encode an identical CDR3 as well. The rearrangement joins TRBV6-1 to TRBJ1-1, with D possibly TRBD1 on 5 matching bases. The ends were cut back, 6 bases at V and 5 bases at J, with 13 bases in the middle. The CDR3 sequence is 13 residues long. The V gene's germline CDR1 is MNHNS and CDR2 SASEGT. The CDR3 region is CASRAWGGTEAFF. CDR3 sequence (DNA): TGTGCCAGCAGGGCCTGGGGGGGGACTGAAGCTTTCTTT.

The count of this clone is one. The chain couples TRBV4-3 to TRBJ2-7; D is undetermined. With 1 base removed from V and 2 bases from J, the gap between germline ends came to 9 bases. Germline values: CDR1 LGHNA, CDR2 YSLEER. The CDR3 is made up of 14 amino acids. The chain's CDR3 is CASSQGLGTYEQYF. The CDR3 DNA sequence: TGCGCCAGCAGCCAAGGTCTAGGAACCTACGAGCAGTACTTC.

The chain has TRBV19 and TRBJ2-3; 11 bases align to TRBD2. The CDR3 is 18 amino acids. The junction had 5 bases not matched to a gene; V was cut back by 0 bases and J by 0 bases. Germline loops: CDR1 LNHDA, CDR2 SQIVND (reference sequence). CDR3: CASSIDRPSGGSTDTQYF. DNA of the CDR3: TGTGCCAGTAGTATAGATCGTCCTAGCGGGGGGAGCACAGATACGCAGTATTTT.

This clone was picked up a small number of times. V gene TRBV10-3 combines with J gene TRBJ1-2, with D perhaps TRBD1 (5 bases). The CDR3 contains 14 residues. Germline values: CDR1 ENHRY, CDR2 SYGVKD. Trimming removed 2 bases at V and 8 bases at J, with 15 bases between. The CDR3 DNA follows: TGTGCCATCAGTGAGCCGAGACAGCCCACGGGCTACACCTTC. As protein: CAISEPRQPTGYTF.

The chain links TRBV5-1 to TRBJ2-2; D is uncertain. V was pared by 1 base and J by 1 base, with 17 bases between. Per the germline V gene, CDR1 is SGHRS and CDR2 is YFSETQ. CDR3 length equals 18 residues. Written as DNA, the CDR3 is TGCGCCAGCAGCTTGACTGGCGGAGAAAGTGGGAACACCGGGGAGCTGTTTTTT. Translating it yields CASSLTGGESGNTGELFF. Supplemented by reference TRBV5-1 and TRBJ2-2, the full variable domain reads KAGVTQTPRYLIKTRGQQVTLSCSPISGHRSVSWYQQTPGQGLQFLFEYFSETQRNKGNFPGRFSGRQFSNSRSEMNVSTLELGDSALYLCASSLTGGESGNTGELFFGEGSRLTVL.

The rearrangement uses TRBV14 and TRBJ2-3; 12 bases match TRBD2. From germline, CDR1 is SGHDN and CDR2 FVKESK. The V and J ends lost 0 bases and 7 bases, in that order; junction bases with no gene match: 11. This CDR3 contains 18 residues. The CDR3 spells CASSQDPRLAGVKNTQYF. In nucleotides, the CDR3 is TGTGCCAGCAGCCAAGATCCGAGACTAGCGGGGGTGAAGAATACGCAGTATTTT.

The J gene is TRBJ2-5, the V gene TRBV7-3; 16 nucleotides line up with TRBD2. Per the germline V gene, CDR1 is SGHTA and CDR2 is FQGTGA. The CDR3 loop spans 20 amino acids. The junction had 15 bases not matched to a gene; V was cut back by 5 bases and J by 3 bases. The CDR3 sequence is CASSAGTSGGAGLFKETQYF. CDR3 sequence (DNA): TGTGCCAGCAGCGCCGGGACTAGCGGGGGGGCGGGTTTGTTTAAAGAGACCCAGTACTTC.

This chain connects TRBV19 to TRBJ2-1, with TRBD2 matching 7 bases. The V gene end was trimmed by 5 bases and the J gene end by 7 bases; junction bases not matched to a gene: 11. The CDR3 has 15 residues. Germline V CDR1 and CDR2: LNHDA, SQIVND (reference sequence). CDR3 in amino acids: CASSGRGVGGNEQFF. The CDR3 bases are TGTGCCAGTAGTGGCCGGGGGGTTGGGGGGAATGAGCAGTTCTTC.

The CDR3 DNA sequence: TGTGCCAGCAGTGAACCCCCAGGGGGCGGGATGGAGACCCAGTACTTC. It encodes CASSEPPGGGMETQYF. The rearrangement links TRBV25-1 to TRBJ2-5, with TRBD1 identical over 8 bases. J was trimmed by 5 bases and V by 2 bases; bases with no gene match: 10. Germline CDR1 MGHDK, CDR2 SYGVNS. CDR3 length equals 16 residues.

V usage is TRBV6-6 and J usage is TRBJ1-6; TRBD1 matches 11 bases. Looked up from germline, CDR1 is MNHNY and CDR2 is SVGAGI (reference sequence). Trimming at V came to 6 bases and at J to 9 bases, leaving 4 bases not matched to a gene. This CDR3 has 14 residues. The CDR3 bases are TGTGCCAGCAGAGCGGGACAGGGGGTTTCACCCCTCCACTTT. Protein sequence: CASRAGQGVSPLHF.

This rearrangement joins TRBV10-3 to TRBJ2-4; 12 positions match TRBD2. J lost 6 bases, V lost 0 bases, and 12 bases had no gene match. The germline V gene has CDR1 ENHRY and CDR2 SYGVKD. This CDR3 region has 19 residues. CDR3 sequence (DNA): TGTGCCATCAGTGAGTCGATCTGGCTAGCGGGAGGGCGTGGAAACATTCAGTACTTC. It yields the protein CAISESIWLAGGRGNIQYF.

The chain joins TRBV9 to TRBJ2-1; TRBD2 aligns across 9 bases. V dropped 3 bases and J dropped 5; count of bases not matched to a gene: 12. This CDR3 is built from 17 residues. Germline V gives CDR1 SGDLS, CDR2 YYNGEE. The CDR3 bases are TGTGCCAGCAGCGGGCCCCTCAGCGGGGGGACGAACAATGAGCAGTTCTTC. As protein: CASSGPLSGGTNNEQFF.

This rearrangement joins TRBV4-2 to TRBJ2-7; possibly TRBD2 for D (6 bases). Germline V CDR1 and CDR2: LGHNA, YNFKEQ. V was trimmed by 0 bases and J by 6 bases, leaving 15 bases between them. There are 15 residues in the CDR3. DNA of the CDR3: TGTGCCAGCAGCCAAGAGCCATGGACTACCTCCGAGCAGTACTTC. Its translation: CASSQEPWTTSEQYF.

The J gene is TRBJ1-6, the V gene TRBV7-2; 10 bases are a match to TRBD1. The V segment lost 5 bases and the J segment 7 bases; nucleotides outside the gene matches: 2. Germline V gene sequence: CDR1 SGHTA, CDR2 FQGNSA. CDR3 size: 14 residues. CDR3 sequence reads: CASSATGGNSPLHF. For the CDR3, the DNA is TGTGCCAGCAGCGCGACAGGGGGCAATTCACCCCTCCACTTT.

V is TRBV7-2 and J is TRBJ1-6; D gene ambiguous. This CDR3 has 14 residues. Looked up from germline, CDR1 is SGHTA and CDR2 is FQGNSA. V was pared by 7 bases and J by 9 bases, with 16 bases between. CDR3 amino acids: CASTPTSGSSPLHF. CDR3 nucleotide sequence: TGTGCCAGCACCCCCACCAGCGGATCTTCACCCCTCCACTTT.

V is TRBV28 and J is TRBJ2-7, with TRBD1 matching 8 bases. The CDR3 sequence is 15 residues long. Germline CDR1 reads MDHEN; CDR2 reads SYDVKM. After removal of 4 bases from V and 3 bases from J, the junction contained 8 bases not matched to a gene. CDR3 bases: TGTGCCAGCAGTTCACAGGACAGGGCGTTCTACGAGCAGTACTTC. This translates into CASSSQDRAFYEQYF.

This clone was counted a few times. The CDR3 DNA reads TGTGCCAGCAGCCGCCGGGACAGGGGCCTCTATAACACTGAAGCTTTCTTT. Amino acid sequence: CASSRRDRGLYNTEAFF. This sequence joins TRBV7-9 and TRBJ1-1; 10 bases are a match to TRBD1. Germline V gene data show CDR1 as SEHNR and CDR2 as FQNEAQ (reference sequence). This CDR3 region has 17 residues. V trimming: 5 bases; J trimming: 2 bases; junction bases outside the gene matches: 11.

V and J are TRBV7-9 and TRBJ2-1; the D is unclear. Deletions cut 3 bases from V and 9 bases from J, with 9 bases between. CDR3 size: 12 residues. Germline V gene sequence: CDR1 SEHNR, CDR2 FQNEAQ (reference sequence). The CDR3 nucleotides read TGTGCCAGCAGCTTCACCGTCGGTGAGCAGTTCTTC. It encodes CASSFTVGEQFF.

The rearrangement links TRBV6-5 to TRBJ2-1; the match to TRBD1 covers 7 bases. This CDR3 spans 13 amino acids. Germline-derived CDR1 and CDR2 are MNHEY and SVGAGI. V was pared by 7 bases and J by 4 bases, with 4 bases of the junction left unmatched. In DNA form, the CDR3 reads TGTGCCAGCACCGAGACAGGGTACAATGAGCAGTTCTTC. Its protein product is CASTETGYNEQFF.

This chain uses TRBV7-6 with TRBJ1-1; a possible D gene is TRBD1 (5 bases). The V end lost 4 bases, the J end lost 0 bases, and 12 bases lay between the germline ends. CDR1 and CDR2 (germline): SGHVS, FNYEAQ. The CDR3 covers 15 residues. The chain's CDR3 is CASSSPRGMNTEAFF. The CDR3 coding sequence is TGTGCCAGCAGCTCCCCTCGGGGGATGAACACTGAAGCTTTCTTT.

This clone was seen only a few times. The CDR3 protein is CASSEDSAYTEAFF. The CDR3 DNA reads as TGTGCCAGCAGCGAGGACAGCGCTTACACTGAAGCTTTCTTT. V and J are TRBV9 and TRBJ1-1, with a weak D call TRBD1 (6 bases). Germline CDR1 SGDLS, CDR2 YYNGEE. Trimming stripped 3 bases from V and 3 bases from J, with 12 bases between. This CDR3 comprises 14 residues.